This T cell receptor beta chain is drawn from a study of cytomegalovirus exposure and HLA in healthy donors. Regarding the study as a whole: Clonal expansion, a later analysis showed, was greater in HLA-associated TCR beta chains than in equally common others. It was confirmed in vitro that a few of the CMV-associated chains were specific for CMV antigens. Most subjects had HLA-A and HLA-B alleles reportedly predicted accurately by TCR beta sequences. Segments of the TCR beta V type were, in most cases, productive about 87% or about 30% of the time in an earlier analysis.

On this clone itself: Its target is not known.

Trimming pared 0 bases from V and 4 bases from J, leaving 9 bases between. The CDR3 runs 14 residues. Germline V CDR1 and CDR2: MGHRA, YSYEKL. Primers included in the PCR were 60 Vbeta and 13 Jbeta primers. Sequencing used immunoSEQ multiplex PCR; TCRdb keeps in-frame clones, though not all of them. Of about 180,000 clones listed, roughly 85% are singletons. The sample was PBMCs. V and J are TRBV4-1 and TRBJ1-2; a possible D gene is TRBD1 (5 bases). The clonotype was recovered from a man between 40 and 49 years old in good health and CMV-seropositive. CDR3 sequence (DNA): TGCGCCAGCAGCCAAGATAGGGGCAGCTATGGCTACACCTTC. It specifies CASSQDRGSYGYTF.